This TCR beta chain appears in the sequencing data of a study of T cell responses to AZD1222 COVID-19 vaccine. Profiled with immunoSEQ multiplex PCR; TCRdb holds only in-frame clones, not every one. Of about 180,000 clones detected, 88% appear once; the ten largest clones hold 0.49%. Study-level points and caveats: Within unmutated variant regions lay the reported targets of nearly half of spike-specific TCRs. Most donors were white British and more were female, and clonal diversity was possibly underestimated. Vaccine-associated CD4 TCRs ranged over spike, dominating at 160-218 and 743-854. Repertoires were collected only later (after the peak T cell response had occurred).

A note on this clone: Its cognate antigen is unknown.

The germline gives CDR1 DFQATT, CDR2 SNEGSKA (reference sequence). This CDR3 contains 16 residues. V was clipped by 7 bases and J by 7 bases, with 26 bases between them. The source material was peripheral blood, sampled on day 0 of AZD1222 vaccination. This chain joins TRBV20-1 and TRBJ1-5; D unresolved. The clonotype was recovered from an adult in good health. The CDR3, as DNA: TGCAGTGTTAGTTTCCCACGAGGAGGTTGGGAACAGCCCCAGCATTTT. Translation gives CSVSFPRGGWEQPQHF.